This TCR beta chain was identified in a study of T cell responses to AZD1222 COVID-19 vaccine. The V gene's germline CDR1 is SGHRS and CDR2 YFSETQ. V was clipped by 0 bases and J by 6 bases, with 10 bases between them. The CDR3 is made up of 14 amino acids. Here immunoSEQ multiplex PCR was the method, and the copy in TCRdb shows in-frame clones only, minus some. This sample has 150,000 or so clones, with 86% found just once. Sequencing was performed on peripheral blood, taken on day 0 of MenACWY control vaccination. This receptor was taken from an adult in good health. This chain connects TRBV5-1 to TRBJ2-1; D is ambiguous. The CDR3 DNA sequence: TGCGCCAGCAGCTTGGGGGCCAGTCGCAATGAGCAGTTCTTC. Its translation is CASSLGASRNEQFF.